This note documents a single TCR beta chain sequence. This entry belongs to a study of blood T cell repertoires in COVID-19. Study context: The study drew acute and convalescent COVID-19 samples from the United States, Italy and Spain. Sources were T cells, B-cell-depleted T cells, or PBMCs; the material itself was cDNA or gDNA.

Germline CDR1 KGHDR, CDR2 SFDVKD. With 8 bases removed from V and 8 bases from J, the gap between germline ends came to 17 bases. The CDR3 spans 13 residues. In the source study's methods: Counts of nucleated cells, estimated from reference gene primer amplification, were obtained. TCRdb keeps only in-frame clones here, not all; method: immunoSEQ multiplex PCR. V and J calls and clone size are as listed in that table; D and trimming were resolved from the DNA. Seen here are about 49,000 clones, 90% observed once, and the top ten hold about 3%. The sequenced sample consisted of peripheral blood. The TCR originated in a human donor in a cohort sampled during active COVID-19. The gene calls are TRBV24-1 and TRBJ1-2; D is ambiguous. The CDR3 sequence: CATTTDIALGYTF. The CDR3 nucleotides are TGTGCCACCACCACGGATATAGCCCTGGGCTACACCTTC.